The clone carrying this TCR beta chain was observed a handful of times. The target antigen is unknown. The sample is drawn from a study of CD8 T cells in ankylosing spondylitis. Findings of the study overall: Within ankylosing spondylitis blood, a TCR beta motif made up of roughly eight highly homologous variants appeared to be characteristic.

TCRdb passed the 5' RACE reads through MiXCR, listing each CDR3 protein once. This sample has roughly 670,000 distinct CDR3 sequences; roughly 20% occur once, and the top ten carry around a fifth. Sequenced sample: blood, either unsorted or a sorted T cell fraction (not recorded which). The source is a male donor with ankylosing spondylitis.

The CDR3 reads CASSPPRARRGDEKLFF. The CDR3 DNA reads TGTGCCAGCAGCCCCCCCCGCGCCAGGCGAGGGGATGAAAAACTGTTTTTT. This chain joins TRBV7-9 and TRBJ1-4; D may be TRBD1 (5 bases). The CDR3 totals 17 residues. Looked up from germline, CDR1 is SEHNR and CDR2 is FQNEAQ (reference sequence). V was clipped by 5 bases and J by 6 bases, with 22 bases between them.